Listed here is a single T cell receptor beta chain. Its antigen is unknown. Unmatched junction bases numbered 1, after V lost 3 bases and J lost 2 bases. In germline, CDR1 is SGHRS, CDR2 YFSETQ. This CDR3 spans 15 amino acids. The data derive from a study of response to subunit inactivated influenza vaccine. Regarding the study as a whole: Authors suggested seasonal influenza vaccinations each recruit few new T cells.

TCRdb independently ran MiXCR on the RT-PCR reads; one entry per CDR3 protein. The table has over 750,000 distinct CDR3 sequences, 20% to 25% seen once. The chain employs TRBV5-1 and TRBJ2-5; 13 bases match TRBD2. The sample consisted of PBMCs from blood, taken 4 to 6 days after vaccination. The source of this sequence is a man aged 45 to 65 who received an inactivated influenza vaccine. CDR3 protein: CASSSTSGGQETQYF. In DNA, the CDR3 is TGCGCCAGCAGCTCGACTAGCGGGGGGCAAGAGACCCAGTACTTC. The full variable domain, with the rest looked up from reference TRBV5-1 and TRBJ2-5, is KAGVTQTPRYLIKTRGQQVTLSCSPISGHRSVSWYQQTPGQGLQFLFEYFSETQRNKGNFPGRFSGRQFSNSRSEMNVSTLELGDSALYLCASSSTSGGQETQYFGPGTRLLVL.